This T cell receptor (beta chain) came from a study of blood T cell repertoires in COVID-19. Study information: The United States, Italy and Spain supplied acute and convalescent COVID-19 samples. Nucleic acid was either cDNA or gDNA, and it came from T cells, B-cell-depleted T cells, or PBMCs.

In the original workflow: Nucleated cell number was recorded as an estimate derived from reference gene primer amplification. TCRdb keeps only in-frame clones here, not all; method: immunoSEQ multiplex PCR. Clone size and the V and J calls come from that table; the DNA yielded D and trimming. The repertoire holds tens of thousands of clones, with 82% as singletons. Per the germline V gene, CDR1 is MNHEY and CDR2 is SVGAGI. This CDR3 contains 16 residues. V dropped 4 bases and J dropped 0 bases, with 13 bases sitting between them. V is TRBV6-5 and J is TRBJ1-3; no reliable D call. Sequencing was carried out using peripheral blood. The TCR sequence derives from a human donor in a cohort sampled during active COVID-19. This CDR3 reads CASSSETLSSGNTIYF. The CDR3 DNA is TGTGCCAGCAGTTCCGAGACACTGAGCTCTGGAAACACCATATATTTT.